A selection of T cell receptor beta chains follows, all from one sample in a study of blood T cell repertoires in COVID-19. Assay used: immunoSEQ multiplex PCR; TCRdb lists only in-frame clones, some missing. Among roughly 120,000 clones, approximately 80% were seen once, and the ten largest hold approximately 2%. Specimen: peripheral blood. The source of these receptors is a man between 65 and 80 years old with acute or convalescent COVID-19. Each CDR3 is given with its conserved first and last residue. D genes are given only for firm matches. Some rows have no size entry. The others give once, few or many, or a class for an expanded clone.

abundance	v_gene	j_gene	d_gene	CDR3aa	CDR3nt
once	TRBV11-2	TRBJ1-1	-	CASSFTANTEAFF	TGTGCCAGCAGCTTCACAGCGAACACTGAAGCTTTCTTT
few	TRBV27	TRBJ2-1	TRBD1	CASNRQGSRGQFF	TGTGCCAGCAATAGACAGGGGAGTCGGGGGCAGTTCTTC
-	TRBV15	TRBJ1-6	TRBD1	CATSRGDSPYNSPLHF	TGTGCCACCAGCAGAGGGGACAGTCCCTATAATTCACCCCTCCACTTT
-	TRBV6-1	TRBJ2-5	TRBD1	CASSEMDRVGETQYF	TGTGCCAGCAGTGAAATGGACAGGGTCGGGGAGACCCAGTACTTC
-	TRBV6-6	TRBJ1-5	-	CASSYRPSDQPQHF	TGTGCCAGCAGTTACCGTCCCAGTGATCAGCCCCAGCATTTT
-	TRBV4-2	TRBJ2-3	-	CASSQDGYREDTQYF	TGTGCCAGCAGCCAAGATGGGTACAGGGAAGATACGCAGTATTTT
-	TRBV19	TRBJ2-1	TRBD2	CASSWQRGVGEQFF	TGTGCCAGTAGTTGGCAGCGGGGGGTCGGTGAGCAGTTCTTC
-	TRBV24-1	TRBJ2-3	TRBD1	CATSDGTGDMHTDTQYF	TGTGCCACCAGTGATGGGACAGGGGACATGCACACAGATACGCAGTATTTT
-	TRBV11-2	TRBJ1-6	-	CASSSIDGSSYNSPLHF	TGTGCCAGCAGCTCCATCGACGGGAGCTCCTATAATTCACCCCTCCACTTT
-	TRBV19	TRBJ2-1	-	CASSIDPAGTYNEQFF	TGTGCCAGTAGTATAGATCCCGCAGGGACCTACAATGAGCAGTTCTTC
-	TRBV4-1	TRBJ1-4	-	CASSSRVNEKLFF	TGCGCCAGCAGCTCACGGGTGAATGAAAAACTGTTTTTT
-	TRBV9	TRBJ1-1	-	CASSPTGGPGTEAFF	TGTGCCAGCAGCCCCACGGGGGGGCCGGGCACTGAAGCTTTCTTT
-	TRBV5-1	TRBJ2-5	-	CASSLLATQVETQYF	TGCGCCAGCAGCTTGCTAGCGACACAAGTAGAGACCCAGTACTTC
-	TRBV5-4	TRBJ2-5	-	CASSNQGGETQYF	TGTGCCAGCAGCAATCAGGGGGGAGAGACCCAGTACTTC
-	TRBV6-5	TRBJ2-5	TRBD1	CASSPGTASQETQYF	TGTGCCAGCAGCCCCGGGACAGCATCCCAAGAGACCCAGTACTTC
-	TRBV21-1	TRBJ1-5	-	CASISPGQVVSNQPQHF	TGTGCCAGCATCTCGCCGGGACAGGTTGTTAGCAATCAGCCCCAGCATTTT
-	TRBV5-6	TRBJ1-2	-	CASIPDAWQDPSGYTF	TGTGCCAGCATCCCGGATGCCTGGCAGGATCCAAGTGGCTACACCTTC
few	TRBV6-1	TRBJ1-6	TRBD1	CASSESVRGHSPLHF	TGTGCCAGCAGTGAATCAGTCAGGGGGCATTCACCCCTCCACTTT
-	TRBV5-8	TRBJ1-2	TRBD1	CASSSPGTAKANYGYTF	TGTGCCAGCAGCAGCCCCGGGACAGCAAAAGCTAACTATGGCTACACCTTC
-	TRBV5-8	TRBJ1-1	TRBD1	CASSYIDPGQGTEAFF	TGTGCCAGCAGCTATATAGACCCGGGACAGGGTACTGAAGCTTTCTTT
-	TRBV6-2/TRBV6-3	TRBJ2-1	TRBD2	CASSQGLAGKERNEQFF	TGTGCCAGCAGCCAGGGACTAGCGGGGAAGGAGCGTAATGAGCAGTTCTTC
-	TRBV3-1/TRBV3-2	TRBJ1-5	-	CASSPGEGGYQPQHF	TGTGCCAGCAGCCCAGGGGAGGGGGGTTATCAGCCCCAGCATTTT
-	TRBV28	TRBJ1-5	TRBD1	CASRPIRQGWDQPQHF	TGTGCCAGCAGGCCCATTCGACAGGGCTGGGATCAGCCCCAGCATTTT
-	TRBV29-1	TRBJ2-2	-	CSVDRANTGELFF	TGCAGCGTTGACAGGGCGAACACCGGGGAGCTGTTTTTT
-	TRBV2	TRBJ1-2	-	CASRRGGVGYTF	TGTGCCAGCAGGAGGGGGGGAGTAGGCTACACCTTC
once	TRBV5-6	TRBJ2-5	-	CASSLAWGVQETQYF	TGTGCCAGCAGCTTGGCATGGGGGGTCCAAGAGACCCAGTACTTC
-	TRBV19	TRBJ1-2	-	CASSIAARGYTF	TGTGCCAGTAGTATAGCCGCCAGAGGCTACACCTTC
-	TRBV28	TRBJ1-5	TRBD1	CASSLLGTGIVDQPQHF	TGTGCCAGCAGTTTATTGGGGACAGGGATTGTTGATCAGCCCCAGCATTTT
once	TRBV6-1	TRBJ1-2	TRBD1	CASSDHHRTGTATRYTF	TGTGCCAGCAGTGACCACCACCGGACAGGAACTGCGACCCGCTACACCTTC
-	TRBV5-4	TRBJ1-1	-	CASSSVDSTEAFF	TGTGCCAGCAGCTCAGTTGACAGCACTGAAGCTTTCTTT
-	TRBV5-1	TRBJ1-1	-	CASSLWGVVDTEAFF	TGCGCCAGCAGCTTGTGGGGGGTTGTGGACACTGAAGCTTTCTTT
-	TRBV19	TRBJ2-6	TRBD1	CASTGRGTGGPTGANVLTF	TGTGCCAGTACTGGAAGGGGGACAGGGGGGCCTACTGGGGCCAACGTCCTGACTTTC
-	TRBV3-1/TRBV3-2	TRBJ2-3	TRBD2	CASSQWAGGNTDTQYF	TGTGCCAGCAGCCAGTGGGCGGGGGGGAACACAGATACGCAGTATTTT
-	TRBV2	TRBJ2-1	-	CASSVLRLLNEQFF	TGTGCCAGCAGTGTATTGAGGCTTTTGAATGAGCAGTTCTTC
-	TRBV19	TRBJ2-1	TRBD1	CASTDTGATYNEQFF	TGTGCCAGTACCGACACAGGGGCTACCTACAATGAGCAGTTCTTC
-	TRBV7-9	TRBJ1-4	TRBD1	CASSPKGQRNEKLFF	TGTGCCAGCAGCCCGAAGGGACAGAGGAATGAAAAACTGTTTTTT
-	TRBV7-2	TRBJ2-3	-	CASSLARLGRGDTQYF	TGTGCCAGCAGCTTAGCCAGGTTGGGGCGTGGGGATACGCAGTATTTT
-	TRBV7-2	TRBJ1-6	TRBD1	CASSWETGGNNSPLHF	TGTGCCAGCAGCTGGGAGACAGGGGGCAATAATTCACCCCTCCACTTT
-	TRBV3-1/TRBV3-2	TRBJ2-1	TRBD2	CASSLAGGNNEQFF	TGTGCCAGCAGCCTAGCGGGGGGTAACAATGAGCAGTTCTTC
-	TRBV27	TRBJ2-1	TRBD1	CASSSKIRDSLYNEQFF	TGTGCCAGCAGTTCTAAAATCCGGGACAGCCTCTACAATGAGCAGTTCTTC
-	TRBV28	TRBJ1-2	TRBD1	CASSSGQGRSGYGYTF	TGTGCCAGCAGTTCGGGACAGGGCAGAAGTGGCTATGGCTACACCTTC
few	TRBV7-9	TRBJ1-2	-	CASSPQSWLAGQSGYTF	TGTGCCAGCAGCCCCCAAAGTTGGTTGGCAGGGCAGAGTGGCTACACCTTC